This TCR beta chain is from a study of CD8+CD57+ T cells in acquired aplastic anemia. Across the whole study: Sorted CD4+ and CD8+ cells yielded around 3.3 ug of DNA on average. The study obtained approximately 11 million reads on average for CD4+ cells from healthy donors.

Points from the study as a whole: Patients and controls shared approximately 28 CD8+ CDR3 sequences. Controls and patients did not differ significantly in CD8+ Simpson's diversity.

This clonotype was recorded at least ten times. Its antigen is currently unknown. The CDR3 contains 13 residues. Trimming removed 6 bases at V and 4 bases at J, with 9 bases between. CDR1 and CDR2 from the germline V gene are KGHDR and SFDVKD. Profiling that covered TCR beta VDJ and CDR3 relied on genomic DNA as its template. In TCRdb, the reads were re-called with MiXCR into one record per CDR3 protein. In the table there are about 110,000 distinct CDR3 sequences, roughly 50% of which are singletons. This rearrangement joins TRBV24-1 to TRBJ2-1, with a possible D match to TRBD1 (6 bases). Sequenced: sorted CD4+, CD8+, or CD8+CD57+ T cells (not recorded which) from PBMCs. The receptor's source is a human donor in good health, serving as a control. The DNA for the CDR3 is TGTGCCACCAGTCGGGACACTTACAATGAGCAGTTCTTC. Its protein is CATSRDTYNEQFF.